Presented here are 32 T cell receptor beta chains from one specimen sequenced in a study of cytomegalovirus exposure and HLA in healthy donors. It was with 60 Vbeta and 13 Jbeta primers that the PCR ran. The protocol was immunoSEQ multiplex PCR, while the TCRdb copy is restricted to in-frame clones and leaves out a portion. This repertoire shows 90,000 to 140,000 clones, approximately 82% found once; its top ten account for more than 6.5%. Sequenced input: PBMCs. Receptors originate from a man in his forties in good health and CMV-seropositive.

This clone is a singleton in its sample. The J gene is TRBJ2-7, the V gene TRBV9, with TRBD1 identical over 10 bases. V shed 0 bases, J shed 6 bases, and the junction held 9 bases outside the gene matches. Germline loops: CDR1 SGDLS, CDR2 YYNGEE. The CDR3 runs 16 residues. DNA for the CDR3: TGTGCCAGCAGCGTAGGACCGACAGGGGGCTTGGGCGAGCAGTACTTC. Translating it yields CASSVGPTGGLGEQYF.

The V and J genes are TRBV7-2 and TRBJ2-5; a possible D gene is TRBD2 (6 bases). V gave up 1 base and J gave up 4 bases, with 19 bases separating them. The CDR3 has 17 residues. Germline V gives CDR1 SGHTA, CDR2 FQGNSA. The CDR3 here is CASSLEMTVGGLETQYF. In DNA, the CDR3 is TGTGCCAGCAGCTTAGAAATGACAGTCGGGGGATTAGAGACCCAGTACTTC.

The sample holds a few counts of this clone. The genes are TRBV4-3 and TRBJ2-7; a possible D gene is TRBD2 (5 bases). CDR1 and CDR2 from the germline V gene are LGHNA and YSLEER. Trimming left V 1 base short and J 4 bases short, with 8 bases between. This CDR3 has 13 residues. The CDR3 DNA is TGCGCCAGCAGCCAAGCCTCGGGGTACGAGCAGTACTTC. It is translated as CASSQASGYEQYF.

The V and J genes are TRBV10-3 and TRBJ2-3; D is perhaps TRBD2 (6 bases). Germline lookup yields CDR1 ENHRY and CDR2 SYGVKD. V dropped 10 bases and J dropped 5 bases, with 19 bases sitting between them. This CDR3 has 14 residues. CDR3 sequence: CATTRDLGGDTQYF. CDR3 nucleotide sequence: TGTGCCACGACTCGGGACCTGGGGGGAGATACGCAGTATTTT.

With respect to this clone: The junction differs from germline at one of its ends, possibly a read error. The CDR3 spells CASSQDNLLQSKNSQYF. CDR3 nucleotide sequence: TGCGCCAGCAGCCAAGATAACCTGCTCCAGTCCAAAAACAGTCAGTACTTC. The rearrangement links TRBV4-1 to TRBJ2-4; D gene uncertain. Germline V gene data show CDR1 as MGHRA and CDR2 as YSYEKL. The CDR3 totals 17 residues.

The chain is built from TRBV18 and TRBJ1-2, with TRBD1 matching 8 bases. With V trimmed by 3 bases and J by 6 bases, 3 bases remained unmatched. The CDR3 extends over 13 amino acids. Germline-derived CDR1 and CDR2 are KGHSH and LQKENI. For the CDR3, the DNA is TGTGCCAGCTCACCCCCAGGGGGCGATGGCTACACCTTC. As protein: CASSPPGGDGYTF.

The gene calls are TRBV2 and TRBJ1-6; tentatively, D is TRBD1 (6 bases). Germline CDR1 SNHLY, CDR2 FYNNEI. This CDR3 is 14 amino acids long. The V end lost 6 bases, the J end lost 10 bases, and 16 bases lay between the germline ends. CDR3 DNA sequence: TGTGCCAGCAGGGTGGGGGCAGGGTTATCACCCCTCCACTTT. Amino acid sequence: CASRVGAGLSPLHF.

J is TRBJ2-1 and V is TRBV27; TRBD1 is a possible D gene (5 bases). Trimming took off 3 bases at V and 5 bases at J, with 8 bases between the two ends. Looked up from germline, CDR1 is MNHEY and CDR2 is SMNVEV (reference sequence). This CDR3 region has 13 residues. Written as DNA, the CDR3 is TGTGCCAGCAGTTTTGACAGAAACAATGAGCAGTTCTTC. It encodes CASSFDRNNEQFF.

This clone was found a few times. The CDR3 protein is CASRGLAGYNEQFF. For the CDR3, the DNA is TGTGCCAGCAGGGGACTAGCGGGCTACAATGAGCAGTTCTTC. This chain connects TRBV2 to TRBJ2-1, with 12 nucleotides matching TRBD2. Trimming cost V 6 bases and J 3 bases; bases outside gene matches: 0. In germline, CDR1 is SNHLY, CDR2 FYNNEI. This CDR3 is 14 amino acids long.

The rearrangement links TRBV6-5 to TRBJ1-1; 9 bases are shared with TRBD1. Losses at the gene ends were 2 bases for V and 4 bases for J; bases not matched to a gene: 8. Germline-derived CDR1 and CDR2 are MNHEY and SVGAGI. The CDR3 has 16 residues. CDR3 nucleotides: TGTGCCAGCAGTTACGTCATGGACAGGGGTAGCACTGAAGCTTTCTTT. Residues: CASSYVMDRGSTEAFF.

The chain links TRBV18 to TRBJ1-2; 8 nucleotides match TRBD1. Germline assignment: CDR1 KGHSH and CDR2 LQKENI. The V and J ends lost 9 bases and 8 bases, in that order; junction bases with no gene match: 14. CDR3 size: 14 residues. CDR3 sequence reads: CASFHTGQGGGYTF. The CDR3 DNA reads as TGTGCCAGTTTCCACACCGGACAGGGTGGGGGCTACACCTTC.

The chain uses TRBV11-3 and TRBJ2-5; no reliable D call. The germline V and J ends were trimmed by 9 bases and 2 bases, with 19 bases remaining between them. Germline loops: CDR1 SGHNT, CDR2 YENEEA. This CDR3 region has 15 residues. CDR3 loop: CASGPGFGEQETQYF. CDR3 DNA sequence: TGTGCCAGTGGCCCCGGGTTCGGCGAGCAAGAGACCCAGTACTTC. The full variable domain, rest sourced from reference TRBV11-3 and TRBJ2-5, is EAGVVQSPRYKIIEKKQPVAFWCNPISGHNTLYWYLQNLGQGPELLIRYENEEAVDDSQLPKDRFSAERLKGVDSTLKIQPAELGDSAVYLCASGPGFGEQETQYFGPGTRLLVL.

The chain joins TRBV4-3 to TRBJ1-1; D gene uncertain. V lost 1 base, J lost 7 bases, and 16 bases lay in between. The CDR3 runs to 15 residues. Germline V gives CDR1 LGHNA, CDR2 YSLEER. The CDR3 reads CASSQGVIGKVEAFF. CDR3 sequence (DNA): TGCGCCAGCAGCCAAGGTGTCATCGGGAAGGTTGAAGCTTTCTTT.

The chain employs TRBV4-1 and TRBJ2-3; D not certain. The CDR3 runs to 14 residues. CDR1 is MGHRA and CDR2 is YSYEKL in the germline V gene. V shed 5 bases and J shed 2 bases, with 11 bases lying between them. CDR3 coding DNA: TGCGCCAGCAGCGAAACAGTAAACACAGATACGCAGTATTTT. It is translated as CASSETVNTDTQYF.

The chain joins TRBV27 to TRBJ1-1; D call uncertain. The CDR3 spans 13 residues. V was cut by 5 bases and J by 0 bases, with 7 bases left in between. From germline, CDR1 is MNHEY and CDR2 SMNVEV (reference sequence). CDR3 bases: TGTGCCAGCAGTCCATTCATGAACACTGAAGCTTTCTTT. Translating it yields CASSPFMNTEAFF.

CDR3 coding DNA: TGCAGCGCCGAGGGGCTAGCGGGGTGGGAGCAGTTCTTC. This codes for CSAEGLAGWEQFF. The chain has TRBV29-1 and TRBJ2-1, with TRBD2 matching over 9 bases. The V and J ends lost 7 bases and 10 bases, in that order; junction bases with no gene match: 11. Germline CDR1 reads SQVTM; CDR2 reads ANQGSEA. The CDR3 sequence is 13 residues long.

The V call is TRBV19, the J call TRBJ1-2, with D perhaps TRBD1 (5 bases). With 7 bases removed from V and 3 bases from J, the gap between germline ends came to 12 bases. Germline V gene data show CDR1 as LNHDA and CDR2 as SQIVND (reference sequence). There are 13 residues in the CDR3. The CDR3 DNA sequence: TGTGCCAGTACTCCGGACACGTACTATGGCTACACCTTC. Encoded protein: CASTPDTYYGYTF. Full variable domain (rest looked up from reference TRBV19 and TRBJ1-2): DGGITQSPKYLFRKEGQNVTLSCEQNLNHDAMYWYRQDPGQGLRLIYYSQIVNDFQKGDIAEGYSVSREKKESFPLTVTSAQKNPTAFYLCASTPDTYYGYTFGSGTRLTVV.

This clone was counted a single time. The chain's CDR3 is CASSLVQGWEKLFF. Written as DNA, the CDR3 is TGTGCCAGCAGCTTAGTGCAGGGATGGGAAAAACTGTTTTTT. V and J are TRBV7-9 and TRBJ1-4; D is perhaps TRBD1 (5 bases). Germline V gene lookup returns CDR1 SEHNR and CDR2 FQNEAQ (reference sequence). This CDR3 has 14 residues. The V end lost 1 base, the J end lost 8 bases, and 11 bases lay between the germline ends. Combining the CDR3 with reference TRBV7-9 and TRBJ1-4 gives the whole variable domain DTGVSQNPRHKITKRGQNVTFRCDPISEHNRLYWYRQTLGQGPEFLTYFQNEAQLEKSRLLSDRFSAERPKGSFSTLEIQRTEQGDSAMYLCASSLVQGWEKLFFGSGTQLSVL.

The chain employs TRBV19 and TRBJ1-5; D gene unclear. Germline V lookup: CDR1 LNHDA, CDR2 SQIVND (reference sequence). CDR3 size: 16 residues. V was shortened by 8 bases and J by 2 bases, with 19 bases between the two germline ends. The CDR3 DNA follows: TGTGCCAGTCGCACAAGAGGCGCCCTGGGCAATCAGCCCCAGCATTTT. Its translation: CASRTRGALGNQPQHF.

This chain connects TRBV27 to TRBJ2-3; 7 nucleotides agree with TRBD2. This CDR3 region has 14 residues. The germline gives CDR1 MNHEY, CDR2 SMNVEV (reference sequence). V dropped 3 bases and J dropped 2; count of bases not matched to a gene: 2. CDR3 region: CASSFAGVTDTQYF. The DNA of the CDR3 is TGTGCCAGCAGTTTCGCGGGGGTCACAGATACGCAGTATTTT.

The V gene is TRBV11-2, the J gene TRBJ1-1; 9 nucleotides align to TRBD1. V lost 4 bases and J lost 1; bases outside the gene matches: 7. The CDR3 runs to 16 residues. The V gene's germline CDR1 is SGHAT and CDR2 FQNNGV. The CDR3 sequence is CASSYRTGARNTEAFF. Written as DNA, the CDR3 is TGTGCCAGCAGCTACCGGACAGGGGCCAGGAACACTGAAGCTTTCTTT.

CDR3 sequence (DNA): TGTGCCAGCAGCTTATCCGGGACAGACCAAGAGACCCAGTACTTC. Translated, it gives CASSLSGTDQETQYF. The chain uses TRBV7-3 and TRBJ2-5; 7 bases align to TRBD1. CDR3 size: 15 residues. V was pared by 2 bases and J by 0 bases, with 3 bases of the junction left unmatched. Germline CDR1 and CDR2: SGHTA and FQGTGA.

The chain recombines TRBV7-9 with TRBJ2-5; no reliable D call. The V end was cut by 4 bases, the J end by 5 bases, with 11 bases between. This CDR3 is built from 13 residues. Germline values: CDR1 SEHNR, CDR2 FQNEAQ (reference sequence). DNA for the CDR3: TGTGCCAGCAGCTCCCGAGGTAGCGAGACCCAGTACTTC. Encoded protein: CASSSRGSETQYF.

The rearrangement links TRBV7-6 to TRBJ2-5; D is uncertain. Germline V CDR1 and CDR2: SGHVS, FNYEAQ. Between the trimmed V and J ends, which lost 2 bases and 4 bases, there was a span of 20 bases. The CDR3 covers 17 residues. The CDR3 DNA reads as TGTGCCAGCAGCTTACCGGTCTGGCAGGTTGGTGGAGAGACCCAGTACTTC. Translating it yields CASSLPVWQVGGETQYF.

This chain connects TRBV28 to TRBJ1-1, with D tentatively TRBD1 (6 bases). Germline V lookup: CDR1 MDHEN, CDR2 SYDVKM. The CDR3 has 12 residues. The ends were cut back, 6 bases at V and 5 bases at J, with 10 bases in the middle. The CDR3 nucleotides are TGTGCCAGCAGCTCAGGACAGACTGAAGCTTTCTTT. This encodes CASSSGQTEAFF.

This clone was seen a single time. V and J are TRBV7-2 and TRBJ2-5; 7 bases agree with TRBD2. The junction had 14 bases not matched to a gene; V was cut back by 5 bases and J by 5 bases. CDR1 is SGHTA and CDR2 is FQGNSA in the germline V gene. The CDR3 contains 16 residues. The DNA for the CDR3 is TGTGCCAGCAGCCCCACGGCGGCGGGAGTCAGGGAGACCCAGTACTTC. Translated, it gives CASSPTAAGVRETQYF. The whole variable domain, filled in from reference TRBV7-2 and TRBJ2-5, reads GAGVSQSPSNKVTEKGKDVELRCDPISGHTALYWYRQSLGQGLEFLIYFQGNSAPDKSGLPSDRFSAERTGGSVSTLTIQRTQQEDSAVYLCASSPTAAGVRETQYFGPGTRLLVL.

The genes are TRBV11-2 and TRBJ1-1; D is undetermined. The ends were cut back, 2 bases at V and 1 base at J, with 5 bases in the middle. Germline loops: CDR1 SGHAT, CDR2 FQNNGV. The CDR3 length is 13 residues. CDR3 region: CASSLFRNTEAFF. The CDR3 DNA follows: TGTGCCAGCAGCTTATTCCGGAACACTGAAGCTTTCTTT.

The V gene is TRBV7-3, the J gene TRBJ2-2, with 7 bases lining up with TRBD2. Unmatched junction bases numbered 7, after V lost 2 bases and J lost 4 bases. The CDR3 runs 16 residues. CDR1 SGHTA and CDR2 FQGTGA come from the germline V gene. CDR3 bases: TGTGCCAGCAGCTTAGGTCTGGCTAGCGGCACCGGGGAGCTGTTTTTT. It encodes CASSLGLASGTGELFF.

The gene calls are TRBV15 and TRBJ2-6; maybe TRBD2 (7 bases). The V gene's germline CDR1 is LNHNV and CDR2 YYDKDF (reference sequence). Trimming took 4 bases from V and 2 from J, leaving 15 bases between them. The CDR3 totals 17 residues. The CDR3 nucleotides are TGTGCCACCAGCACGAGGGGGGGAGGGACTGGGGCCAACGTCCTGACTTTC. It encodes CATSTRGGGTGANVLTF.

This clone was counted a few times. This chain uses TRBV18 with TRBJ1-1; 9 bases are shared with TRBD1. Germline values: CDR1 KGHSH, CDR2 LQKENI. This CDR3 is built from 15 residues. The V segment lost 4 bases and the J segment 5 bases; nucleotides outside the gene matches: 8. CDR3 bases: TGTGCCAGCTCACGGACAGGGGCCAGCGGGACTGAAGCTTTCTTT. This encodes CASSRTGASGTEAFF.

There are a few counts of this clone. In nucleotides, the CDR3 is TGCAGCGTTGGGACTAGGGCGAACACCGGGGAGCTGTTTTTT. It is translated as CSVGTRANTGELFF. The rearrangement links TRBV29-1 to TRBJ2-2, with 7 bases that match TRBD2. The CDR3 has 14 residues. The junction had 2 bases not matched to a gene; V was cut back by 4 bases and J by 0 bases. Germline V CDR1 and CDR2: SQVTM, ANQGSEA.

V is TRBV6-5 and J is TRBJ2-7; TRBD2 is a possible D gene (6 bases). CDR1 is MNHEY, CDR2 SVGAGI, per germline. The CDR3 spans 12 residues. V gave up 5 bases and J gave up 6 bases, with 11 bases separating them. CDR3 region: CASSATSFEQYF. The CDR3 nucleotides are TGTGCCAGCAGTGCGACTAGTTTCGAGCAGTACTTC.